This TCR beta chain was found in a study of T cells in Graves' hyperthyroidism and ophthalmopathy. Amplified TCR beta CDR3 regions came from RNA transcripts. Researchers ran a first-round RT-PCR on the TCR CDR3 using the HTBI primer set. MiXCR, run by TCRdb on the multiplex PCR reads, gives a single entry per CDR3 protein. This sample has fewer than 850,000 distinct CDR3 sequences; approximately 15% occur once, and the top ten carry about 16%. Concerning this clonotype itself: Its matching antigen is unknown. A much bigger clone sits one base away, suggesting this may be a read error.

Broader study findings: Ophthalmopathy, which appeared later, was predicted by the model a median roughly 6.4 months before onset. In the analysis, a 13 V-J model separated ophthalmopathy from stable hyperthyroidism.

CDR1 and CDR2 from the germline V gene are SQVTM and ANQGSEA. The CDR3 loop spans 11 amino acids. Uncontrolled infections, other autoimmune diseases, pregnancy or lactation led to exclusion of patients. On the basis of clinical symptoms, serum thyroxine and TRAb, thyroid ultrasound and orbital computed tomography, diagnoses were made. The chain uses TRBV29-1 and TRBJ2-7; tentative D call: TRBD2 (6 bases). The DNA end favors TRBJ2-1, so the J call may be wrong. Material: blood. The sequence was collected from a man aged 50 to 60 with Graves' hyperthyroidism. The CDR3 sequence: CSVGGTYEQFF. CDR3 bases: TGCAGCGTTGGCGGGACCTACGAGCAGTTCTTC.